Below are 9 T cell receptor beta chains sequenced from a single sample in a study of low-dose radiotherapy and immunotherapy resistance in tumors. As for time point: before trial treatment. First-strand cDNA relied on TRAV- and TRBV-specific primers spanning alpha and beta chains. Using a constant-region primer together with a V-primer adapter, TCRs were subjected to approximately 20 PCR cycles of amplification. Via MiXCR, TCRdb re-called the reads, giving one row per CDR3 protein. The sample yields tens of thousands of distinct CDR3 sequences, 9.4% seen once. This sample comprised PBMCs, obtained before treatment. All receptors derive from a male donor with prostate cancer.

This clonotype was seen a handful of times. The V and J genes are TRBV7-6 and TRBJ1-6; D is undetermined. CDR1 and CDR2 (germline): SGHVS, FNYEAQ. V was cut by 5 bases and J by 4 bases, with 12 bases left in between. The CDR3 is made up of 15 amino acids. DNA for the CDR3: TGTGCCAGCAGCCCTGACGGTTTTTATAATTCACCCCTCCACTTT. Its translation: CASSPDGFYNSPLHF. Full variable domain (outside the CDR3, taken from reference TRBV7-6 and TRBJ1-6): GAGVSQSPRYKVTKRGQDVALRCDPISGHVSLYWYRQALGQGPEFLTYFNYEAQQDKSGLPNDRFSAERPEGSISTLTIQRTEQRDSAMYRCASSPDGFYNSPLHFGNGTRLTVT.

This clonotype was counted at least ten times. The genes are TRBV6-5 and TRBJ2-3; 11 nucleotides align to TRBD1. The junction had 4 bases not matched to a gene; V was cut back by 4 bases and J by 4 bases. Germline assignment: CDR1 MNHEY and CDR2 SVGAGI. The CDR3 runs 15 residues. As DNA, the CDR3 is TGTGCCAGCAGTTTCGGACAGGGGGCATCAGATACGCAGTATTTT. Its protein product is CASSFGQGASDTQYF.

This clonotype was counted many times. The chain uses TRBV28 and TRBJ2-7, with D possibly TRBD1 on 5 matching bases. V was clipped by 7 bases and J by 2 bases, with 12 bases between them. Per the germline V gene, CDR1 is MDHEN and CDR2 is SYDVKM. The CDR3 loop spans 13 amino acids. The CDR3 region is CASNQGAPYEQYF. CDR3 nucleotide sequence: TGTGCCAGCAACCAGGGTGCCCCCTACGAGCAGTACTTC.

This clonotype was picked up many times. The V gene is TRBV30, the J gene TRBJ2-3; weak D call: TRBD1 (6 bases). Trimming stripped 4 bases from V and 1 base from J, with 15 bases between. Germline V gene sequence: CDR1 GTSNPN, CDR2 SVGIG (reference sequence). The CDR3 spans 15 residues. Here the CDR3 DNA reads TGTGCCTGGACCAAAGGGGGATTCGGCACAGATACGCAGTATTTT. As protein: CAWTKGGFGTDTQYF.

This clonotype was counted ten times or more. This chain joins TRBV7-2 and TRBJ1-6; TRBD1 matches 9 bases. The CDR3 is made up of 15 amino acids. The V gene's germline CDR1 is SGHTA and CDR2 FQGNSA. V trimming: 5 bases; J trimming: 7 bases; junction bases outside the gene matches: 6. The CDR3 here is CASSPGTGMNSPLHF. CDR3 coding DNA: TGTGCCAGCAGCCCCGGGACAGGGATGAATTCACCCCTCCACTTT.

This clonotype has only a few counts. This chain joins TRBV29-1 and TRBJ1-1, with D possibly being TRBD1 (6 bases). Germline loops: CDR1 SQVTM, CDR2 ANQGSEA. V gave up 6 bases and J gave up 0 bases, with 11 bases separating them. The CDR3 has 13 amino acids. The CDR3 spells CSVVGDMNTEAFF. The DNA of the CDR3 is TGCAGCGTCGTCGGGGACATGAACACTGAAGCTTTCTTT.

This clonotype has at least ten counts. The chain joins TRBV15 to TRBJ1-1, with TRBD1 matching 9 bases. Germline-derived CDR1 and CDR2 are LNHNV and YYDKDF (reference sequence). This CDR3 has 15 residues. Trimming took 5 bases from V and 4 from J; bases not matched to a gene: 8. The CDR3 coding sequence is TGTGCCACCAGCGTTAGACAGGGGGTGCGCACTGAAGCTTTCTTT. Its protein is CATSVRQGVRTEAFF. Using reference TRBV15 and TRBJ1-1 for the parts outside the CDR3, the full variable domain is DAMVIQNPRYQVTQFGKPVTLSCSQTLNHNVMYWYQQKSSQAPKLLFHYYDKDFNNEADTPDNFQSRRPNTSFCFLDIRSPGLGDTAMYLCATSVRQGVRTEAFFGQGTRLTVV.

The J gene is TRBJ2-1, the V gene TRBV5-4, with TRBD2 as a possible D gene (5 bases). Deletions cut 0 bases from V and 6 bases from J, with 13 bases between. The CDR3 runs to 15 residues. Germline V lookup: CDR1 SGHNT, CDR2 YYREEE (reference sequence). DNA for the CDR3: TGTGCCAGCAGCTTGGGAGGTAGCAGCGGCAATGAGCAGTTCTTC. This encodes CASSLGGSSGNEQFF.

This clonotype occurred many times. The chain uses TRBV5-5 and TRBJ2-7, with TRBD1 identical over 9 bases. Looked up from germline, CDR1 is SGHKS and CDR2 is YYEKEE (reference sequence). The CDR3 loop spans 14 amino acids. J gave up 9 bases and V 4 bases, and 11 bases lay outside the gene matches. This CDR3 reads CASSLPGQGFVQYF. Here the CDR3 DNA reads TGTGCCAGCAGCCTACCGGGACAGGGATTTGTGCAGTACTTC.